A selection of T cell receptor beta chains follows, all from one sample in a study of identifying expanded T cells in peripheral blood. The method was immunoSEQ multiplex PCR; TCRdb's version includes in-frame clones alone and lacks a portion of them. The sample lists around 94,000 clones, around 89% seen once, with roughly an eighth in the top ten. Input material: blood. The source of these receptors is a person between 18 and 75 years old in good health. Each CDR3 is given without its conserved first and last residue. The order of the fields is V gene, CDR3 protein.

>TRBV9
ASSARRRPTSSDEQF
>TRBV27
ASSSPSGTGQF
>TRBV19
ASEGDGSYEQY
>TRBV7-9
ASSLSGTGGPGQF
>TRBV11-3
ASKGGGGTGELF
>TRBV29-1
SVEDPGKGNTIY
>TRBV28
ASSLRTSGYT
>TRBV27
ASSLRQASTNEKLF
>TRBV14
ASSQDPTGAGQPQH
>TRBV6-1
ASSAMSTDTQY
>TRBV6-1
ASSESAGGLSDTQY
>TRBV5-4
ASSLVEHGTYEQY
>TRBV7-2
ASSLVGGIDYEQY
>TRBV7-2
ASSLVPGYEQF
>TRBV11-3
ASSLGRLDSYYYNEQF
>TRBV6-5
ASSGDRATEAF
>TRBV27
ASSQDSHSYNEQF
>TRBV9
ASSSHPGLASEQY
>TRBV5-1
ASSLALAGGPFNEQF
>TRBV7-8
ASSMEGWQETQY
>TRBV6-6
ASSRSSGVENIQY
>TRBV10-1
ASSESQTSTQF
>TRBV2
ASRMAGDAGELF
>TRBV19
ASSEGQGYYGYT
>TRBV25-1
ASSAWTGGVSGNTIY
>TRBV21-1
ASSKGCGQGNQPQH
>TRBV18
ASLQGGTGYDEQY
>TRBV7-9
ASTAPPPQAPNEKLF
>TRBV6-5
ASSARGTWDMIQY
>TRBV15
ATSRDRGSTLTGELF
>TRBV5-1
ASSLDGGPPQY
>TRBV7-8
ASSLDTGKPVTIY
>TRBV29-1
SVVTRGVKGNTIY
>TRBV6-1
ASSTGEKETQY
>TRBV29-1
SAGGQGNEQY
>TRBV28
ASRRNGNTEAF
>TRBV4-1
ASSQDREQAGNTIY
>TRBV19
ASSSRDRGTEAF
>TRBV9
ASSVTGPGPQGNIQY
>TRBV9
ASSVDRGLYGYT
>TRBV18
ASSPPGGANTGELF